This TCR beta chain was sequenced in a study of cytomegalovirus exposure and HLA in healthy donors. Data came from immunoSEQ multiplex PCR; TCRdb stores just in-frame clones and leaves some out. The sample shows about 130,000 clones, more than 95% of them seen only once. The origin of this receptor is a man aged 18 to 30 in good health and CMV-seronegative. Sequenced material: PBMCs.

The CDR3, as DNA: TGTGCCAGCAGCCAAGAGTTGCAGGGGTTTTCCTACGAGCAGTACTTC. As protein: CASSQELQGFSYEQYF. The chain joins TRBV4-2 to TRBJ2-7, with a tentative D call TRBD1 (6 bases). The germline gives CDR1 LGHNA, CDR2 YNFKEQ. The CDR3 has 16 residues. Trimming stripped 0 bases from V and 1 base from J, with 13 bases between.